This T cell receptor beta chain was sequenced for a study of circulating CD8 cells and anti-PD-1 response in melanoma. Across the whole study: Treatment was intravenous nivolumab at 3 mg/kg every 2 weeks. Study outcomes and limitations: Peptide assays on expanded sorted subsets replaced tumor-based reactivity testing.

Live CD3+CD8+TCRalphabeta+ cells were sorted into four subsets by PD-1 and/or TIGIT. About this clonotype itself: Its target is unknown.

Each library started from approximately 14 ng of total RNA using the QIAseq Immune Repertoire TCR panel. TCRdb reprocessed the reads with MiXCR, giving one entry per CDR3 protein. The sample yields 350 or so distinct CDR3 sequences, about 12% seen once. The V gene end was trimmed by 3 bases and the J gene end by 4 bases; junction bases not matched to a gene: 4. The CDR3 totals 15 residues. Germline CDR1 reads MNHEY; CDR2 reads SMNVEV (reference sequence). The chain uses TRBV27 and TRBJ2-1, with 9 bases identical to TRBD2. Sequences were derived from CD8+ T cells from PBMCs, sampled at baseline or after one month of anti-PD-1 therapy (not recorded which). This clonotype was obtained from a human donor with melanoma. The CDR3 protein is CASSLAGGSYNEQFF. DNA of the CDR3: TGTGCCAGCAGTTTGGCGGGGGGGAGTTACAATGAGCAGTTCTTC.